Listed below are T cell receptor beta chains from one sample, sequenced in a study of blood T cell repertoires in COVID-19. The repertoire was sequenced with immunoSEQ multiplex PCR; TCRdb's copy has only in-frame clones and lacks some. The data show around 200,000 clones, around 85% seen once. Material for sequencing was PBMCs or T cells enriched from blood (not recorded which). The source of these receptors is a woman aged 45-59 years in a cohort exposed to, infected with or recovered from COVID-19 (not recorded which). The CDR3 runs from the conserved cysteine through the conserved F or W. Fields, in order: CDR3 protein, CDR3 DNA, J gene, D gene, clone size, V gene, CDR3 length. D genes are given only for firm matches. Some rows mark clone size as missing; the rest say once, few, many or name a class of expanded clone.

CDR3: CASSHGEGGYTF; DNA: TGTGCCAGCAGCCACGGGGAGGGTGGCTACACCTTC; J: TRBJ1-2; D: NA; size: NA; V: TRBV3-1/TRBV3-2; length: 12
CDR3: CASSSYTEAFF; DNA: TGTGCCAGCAGTTCGTATACTGAAGCTTTCTTT; J: TRBJ1-1; D: NA; size: once; V: TRBV6-6; length: 11
CDR3: CASSFLFTASISYGYTF; DNA: TGTGCCAGCAGCTTTTTGTTTACAGCCTCAATTTCCTATGGCTACACCTTC; J: TRBJ1-2; D: NA; size: NA; V: TRBV7-9; length: 17
CDR3: CASSPQGAQYSNQPQHF; DNA: TGTGCCAGCTCACCCCAGGGGGCCCAATATAGCAATCAGCCCCAGCATTTT; J: TRBJ1-5; D: TRBD1; size: NA; V: TRBV18; length: 17
CDR3: CASSLTGTSEGDTQYF; DNA: TGCGCCAGCAGCCTAACCGGGACTAGTGAAGGAGATACGCAGTATTTT; J: TRBJ2-3; D: TRBD2; size: NA; V: TRBV5-1; length: 16
CDR3: CASSPLLAEETQYF; DNA: TGTGCCAGCTCACCACTTTTAGCAGAAGAGACCCAGTACTTC; J: TRBJ2-5; D: NA; size: NA; V: TRBV18; length: 14
CDR3: CASSSPGHLSNQPQHF; DNA: TGTGCCAGCAGTTCCCCGGGACACCTTAGCAATCAGCCCCAGCATTTT; J: TRBJ1-5; D: NA; size: NA; V: TRBV28; length: 16
CDR3: CASSLDEVGTYNSPLHF; DNA: TGTGCCAGCAGCTTGGACGAGGTCGGGACCTATAATTCACCCCTCCACTTT; J: TRBJ1-6; D: NA; size: NA; V: TRBV7-2; length: 17
CDR3: CASSERGRAGTQYF; DNA: TGCGCCAGCAGTGAAAGGGGGCGCGCGGGTACGCAGTATTTT; J: TRBJ2-3; D: TRBD1; size: NA; V: TRBV10-1; length: 14
CDR3: CASSINAGGTGNTIYF; DNA: TGTGCCAGTAGTATCAATGCAGGGGGCACCGGAAACACCATATATTTT; J: TRBJ1-3; D: TRBD1; size: NA; V: TRBV19; length: 16
CDR3: CARSWPDLRTGRKLWSNEKLFF; DNA: TGTGCCAGAAGCTGGCCTGACCTCCGGACAGGGCGTAAACTATGGTCTAATGAAAAACTGTTTTTT; J: TRBJ1-4; D: TRBD1; size: NA; V: TRBV5-3; length: 22
CDR3: CASSDRTGGLPGYEQYF; DNA: TGTGCCAGCAGCGATAGGACAGGGGGTCTTCCCGGTTACGAGCAGTACTTC; J: TRBJ2-7; D: NA; size: NA; V: TRBV21-1; length: 17
CDR3: CASSLAASGGPRTGELFF; DNA: TGTGCCAGCAGCTTGGCGGCTAGCGGGGGGCCCCGCACCGGGGAGCTGTTTTTT; J: TRBJ2-2; D: TRBD2; size: NA; V: TRBV5-4; length: 18
CDR3: CASLTGGVGPLHF; DNA: TGTGCCAGCTTGACAGGGGGCGTCGGACCCCTCCACTTT; J: TRBJ1-6; D: TRBD1; size: NA; V: TRBV18; length: 13
CDR3: CASSLLAGITGELFF; DNA: TGTGCCAGCAGCCTACTAGCGGGGATCACCGGGGAGCTGTTTTTT; J: TRBJ2-2; D: TRBD2; size: NA; V: TRBV14; length: 15
CDR3: CASSYKSAWNSPLHF; DNA: TGTGCCAGCAGTTACAAGAGCGCCTGGAATTCACCCCTCCACTTT; J: TRBJ1-6; D: NA; size: NA; V: TRBV6-5; length: 15
CDR3: CSVEVTGFSGNTIYF; DNA: TGCAGCGTTGAAGTTACAGGGTTCTCTGGAAACACCATATATTTT; J: TRBJ1-3; D: NA; size: NA; V: TRBV29-1; length: 15
CDR3: CASSLDVSSAYNEQFF; DNA: TGTGCCAGCAGCTTAGATGTTAGCAGTGCCTACAATGAGCAGTTCTTC; J: TRBJ2-1; D: NA; size: NA; V: TRBV7-3; length: 16
CDR3: CASTTTRGNEKLFF; DNA: TGTGCCAGCACCACCACCAGGGGTAATGAAAAACTGTTTTTT; J: TRBJ1-4; D: NA; size: NA; V: TRBV28; length: 14
CDR3: CATSAGGTGGLGHTEAFF; DNA: TGTGCCACCAGTGCCGGGGGAACCGGGGGGTTGGGGCACACTGAAGCTTTCTTT; J: TRBJ1-1; D: NA; size: NA; V: TRBV24-1; length: 18
CDR3: CASSPGRRGHTDTQYF; DNA: TGTGCCAGCAGCCCTGGGAGGCGGGGGCACACAGATACGCAGTATTTT; J: TRBJ2-3; D: NA; size: NA; V: TRBV5-4; length: 16
CDR3: CASSPTSRGGTDTQYF; DNA: TGTGCCAGCAGCCCCACCTCCCGGGGGGGCACAGATACGCAGTATTTT; J: TRBJ2-3; D: TRBD2; size: once; V: TRBV27; length: 16
CDR3: CASSSGAYNEQFF; DNA: TGTGCCAGCAGTTCGGGAGCCTACAATGAGCAGTTCTTC; J: TRBJ2-1; D: NA; size: NA; V: TRBV12-3/TRBV12-4; length: 13
CDR3: CASSPGHNTGELFF; DNA: TGTGCCAGCAGCCCGGGACACAACACCGGGGAGCTGTTTTTT; J: TRBJ2-2; D: NA; size: NA; V: TRBV6-5; length: 14
CDR3: CAISRNRDRGTEAFF; DNA: TGTGCCATCAGTAGAAACCGGGACAGGGGCACTGAAGCTTTCTTT; J: TRBJ1-1; D: TRBD1; size: NA; V: TRBV10-3; length: 15
CDR3: CAISDFGQGIYEQYF; DNA: TGTGCCATCAGTGATTTTGGACAGGGGATCTACGAGCAGTACTTC; J: TRBJ2-7; D: TRBD1; size: NA; V: TRBV10-3; length: 15
CDR3: CASSQDLDGTGGSPLHF; DNA: TGTGCCAGCAGCCAAGATCTAGACGGGACAGGGGGTTCACCCCTCCACTTT; J: TRBJ1-6; D: TRBD1; size: NA; V: TRBV4-2; length: 17
CDR3: CASSTNRDRGYSNQPQHF; DNA: TGTGCCAGTAGTACGAACCGGGACAGGGGATATAGCAATCAGCCCCAGCATTTT; J: TRBJ1-5; D: TRBD1; size: NA; V: TRBV19; length: 18
CDR3: CASSQRTGNYGYTF; DNA: TGTGCCAGCAGCCAGAGGACAGGGAACTATGGCTACACCTTC; J: TRBJ1-2; D: TRBD1; size: few; V: TRBV7-9; length: 14
CDR3: CASSAGRGGSPSTDTQYF; DNA: TGTGCCAGCAGCGCCGGACGCGGGGGATCACCTTCCACAGATACGCAGTATTTT; J: TRBJ2-3; D: TRBD2; size: NA; V: TRBV9; length: 18
CDR3: CASSLGKTVHGEQFF; DNA: TGTGCCAGCAGCTTAGGGAAGACAGTGCATGGTGAGCAGTTCTTC; J: TRBJ2-1; D: NA; size: NA; V: TRBV7-8; length: 15
CDR3: CASSLSLGGKAFF; DNA: TGTGCCAGCAGCTTAAGCTTGGGGGGGAAAGCTTTCTTT; J: TRBJ1-1; D: NA; size: NA; V: TRBV7-3; length: 13
CDR3: CASKAGRNTGELFF; DNA: TGTGCCAGCAAAGCGGGGAGGAACACCGGGGAGCTGTTTTTT; J: TRBJ2-2; D: TRBD2; size: NA; V: TRBV7-3; length: 14
CDR3: CASSMKTGGTYGYTF; DNA: TGTGCCAGTAGTATGAAGACAGGAGGAACCTATGGCTACACCTTC; J: TRBJ1-2; D: NA; size: NA; V: TRBV19; length: 15
CDR3: CASSGGVRETQYF; DNA: TGTGCCAGCAGTGGGGGGGTTCGAGAGACCCAGTACTTC; J: TRBJ2-5; D: NA; size: NA; V: TRBV2; length: 13
CDR3: CASSPPPPRDGELFF; DNA: TGTGCCAGCTCACCACCGCCACCGCGGGACGGGGAGCTGTTTTTT; J: TRBJ2-2; D: NA; size: NA; V: TRBV18; length: 15
CDR3: CASSLTTVSNYGYTF; DNA: TGTGCCAGCAGCTTGACGACAGTTTCTAACTATGGCTACACCTTC; J: TRBJ1-2; D: NA; size: NA; V: TRBV11-2; length: 15
CDR3: CASSQTRSETRYQPQHF; DNA: TGTGCCAGCAGCCAAACTAGGTCCGAAACGCGATATCAGCCCCAGCATTTT; J: TRBJ1-5; D: NA; size: NA; V: TRBV4-2; length: 17
CDR3: CSASNGGTIEETQYF; DNA: TGCAGTGCTAGTAACGGGGGGACTATAGAAGAGACCCAGTACTTC; J: TRBJ2-5; D: TRBD2; size: NA; V: TRBV20-1; length: 15
CDR3: CASSLEQRGYTF; DNA: TGTGCCAGCAGTTTAGAGCAGCGGGGCTACACCTTC; J: TRBJ1-2; D: NA; size: NA; V: TRBV12-3/TRBV12-4; length: 12
CDR3: CASSLSRNSPLHF; DNA: TGTGCCAGCAGCTTAAGCCGGAATTCACCCCTCCACTTT; J: TRBJ1-6; D: NA; size: NA; V: TRBV7-2; length: 13
CDR3: CASREQGIGYTF; DNA: TGTGCCAGTAGGGAACAGGGGATTGGCTACACCTTC; J: TRBJ1-2; D: TRBD1; size: NA; V: TRBV19; length: 12
CDR3: CAISESHQAPAEAFF; DNA: TGTGCCATCAGTGAGTCCCACCAGGCCCCTGCTGAAGCTTTCTTT; J: TRBJ1-1; D: NA; size: few; V: TRBV10-3; length: 15
CDR3: CASGLGTGGSTDTQYF; DNA: TGTGCTAGTGGTCTAGGGACAGGGGGGAGCACAGATACGCAGTATTTT; J: TRBJ2-3; D: TRBD1; size: NA; V: TRBV12-5; length: 16
CDR3: CASSSQHRGNYGYTF; DNA: TGTGCCAGCAGCTCTCAGCACCGGGGAAACTATGGCTACACCTTC; J: TRBJ1-2; D: NA; size: NA; V: TRBV4-2; length: 15
CDR3: CASSLTTTGTGELFF; DNA: TGTGCCAGCAGCTTAACGACGACAGGTACCGGGGAGCTGTTTTTT; J: TRBJ2-2; D: NA; size: NA; V: TRBV11-3; length: 15
CDR3: CASIGAGSNQPQHF; DNA: TGTGCCAGCATTGGCGCAGGCTCGAATCAGCCCCAGCATTTT; J: TRBJ1-5; D: NA; size: NA; V: TRBV6-5; length: 14
CDR3: CASSYSGINYGYTF; DNA: TGTGCCAGCAGTTATTCCGGGATTAACTATGGCTACACCTTC; J: TRBJ1-2; D: NA; size: NA; V: TRBV6-2/TRBV6-3; length: 14
CDR3: CASSVVERFTDTQYF; DNA: TGTGCCAGCAGCGTAGTGGAGCGGTTCACAGATACGCAGTATTTT; J: TRBJ2-3; D: NA; size: NA; V: TRBV9; length: 15
CDR3: CASSLDRGGSGANVLTF; DNA: TGCGCCAGCAGCTTGGACAGGGGTGGCTCTGGGGCCAACGTCCTGACTTTC; J: TRBJ2-6; D: TRBD1; size: NA; V: TRBV5-1; length: 17
CDR3: CASSSDRSSYNSPLHF; DNA: TGTGCCAGCAGCTCTGACAGGAGCTCCTATAATTCACCCCTCCACTTT; J: TRBJ1-6; D: NA; size: NA; V: TRBV11-2; length: 16
CDR3: CASSHLDRGGRDTQYF; DNA: TGCGCCAGCAGCCACCTGGACAGGGGAGGAAGGGATACGCAGTATTTT; J: TRBJ2-3; D: TRBD1; size: NA; V: TRBV4-1; length: 16
CDR3: CASSSDRTVTEAFF; DNA: TGCGCCAGCAGCTCGGACAGGACCGTCACTGAAGCTTTCTTT; J: TRBJ1-1; D: TRBD1; size: NA; V: TRBV5-1; length: 14
CDR3: CASTKRRGGYEQYF; DNA: TGTGCCAGCACCAAGCGGCGGGGGGGCTACGAGCAGTACTTC; J: TRBJ2-7; D: TRBD2; size: NA; V: TRBV6-5; length: 14